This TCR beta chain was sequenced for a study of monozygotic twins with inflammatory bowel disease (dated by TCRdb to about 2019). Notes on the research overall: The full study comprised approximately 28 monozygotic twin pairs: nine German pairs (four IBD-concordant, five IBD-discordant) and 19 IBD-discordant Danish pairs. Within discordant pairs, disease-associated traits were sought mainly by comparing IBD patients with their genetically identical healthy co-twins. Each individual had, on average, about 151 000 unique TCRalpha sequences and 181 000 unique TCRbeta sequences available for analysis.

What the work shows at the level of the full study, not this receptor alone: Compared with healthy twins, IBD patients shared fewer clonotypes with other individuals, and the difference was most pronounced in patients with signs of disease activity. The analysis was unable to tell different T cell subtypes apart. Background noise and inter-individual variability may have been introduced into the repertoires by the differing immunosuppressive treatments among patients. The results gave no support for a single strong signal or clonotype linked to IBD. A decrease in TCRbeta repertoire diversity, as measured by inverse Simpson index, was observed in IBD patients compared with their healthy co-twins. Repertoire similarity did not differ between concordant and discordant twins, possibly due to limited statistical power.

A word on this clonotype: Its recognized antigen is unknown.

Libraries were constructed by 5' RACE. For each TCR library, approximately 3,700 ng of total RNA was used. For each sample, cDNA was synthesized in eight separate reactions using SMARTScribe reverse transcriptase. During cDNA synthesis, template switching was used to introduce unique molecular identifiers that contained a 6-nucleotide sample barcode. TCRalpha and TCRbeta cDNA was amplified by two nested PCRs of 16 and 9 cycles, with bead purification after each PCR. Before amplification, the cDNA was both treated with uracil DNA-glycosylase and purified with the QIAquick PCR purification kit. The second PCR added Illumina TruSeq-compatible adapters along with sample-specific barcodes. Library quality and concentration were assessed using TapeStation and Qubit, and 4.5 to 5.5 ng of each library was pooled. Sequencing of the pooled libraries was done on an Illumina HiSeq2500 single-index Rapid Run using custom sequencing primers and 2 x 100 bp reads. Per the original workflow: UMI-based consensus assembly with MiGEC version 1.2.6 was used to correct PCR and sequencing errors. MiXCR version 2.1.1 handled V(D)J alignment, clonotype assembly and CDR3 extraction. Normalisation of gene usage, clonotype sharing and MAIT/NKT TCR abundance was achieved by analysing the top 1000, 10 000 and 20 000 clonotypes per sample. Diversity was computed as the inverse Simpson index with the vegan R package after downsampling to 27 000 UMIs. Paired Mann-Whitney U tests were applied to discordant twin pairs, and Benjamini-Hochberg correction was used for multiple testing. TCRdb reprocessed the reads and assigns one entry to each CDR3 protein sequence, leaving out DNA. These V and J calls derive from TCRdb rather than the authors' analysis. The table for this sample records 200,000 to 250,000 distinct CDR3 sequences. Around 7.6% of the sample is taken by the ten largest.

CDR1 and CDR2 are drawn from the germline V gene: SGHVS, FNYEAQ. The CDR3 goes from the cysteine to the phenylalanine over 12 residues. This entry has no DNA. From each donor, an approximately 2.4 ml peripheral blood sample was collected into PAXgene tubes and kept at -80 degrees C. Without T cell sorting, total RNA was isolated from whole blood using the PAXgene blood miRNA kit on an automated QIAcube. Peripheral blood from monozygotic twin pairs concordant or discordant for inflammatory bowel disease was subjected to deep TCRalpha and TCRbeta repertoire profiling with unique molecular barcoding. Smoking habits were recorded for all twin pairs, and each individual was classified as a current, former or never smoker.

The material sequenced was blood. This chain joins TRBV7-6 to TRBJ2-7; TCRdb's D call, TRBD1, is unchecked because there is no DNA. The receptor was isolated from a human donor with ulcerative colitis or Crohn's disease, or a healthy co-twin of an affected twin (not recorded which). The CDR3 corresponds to CASSVDRGEQYF.